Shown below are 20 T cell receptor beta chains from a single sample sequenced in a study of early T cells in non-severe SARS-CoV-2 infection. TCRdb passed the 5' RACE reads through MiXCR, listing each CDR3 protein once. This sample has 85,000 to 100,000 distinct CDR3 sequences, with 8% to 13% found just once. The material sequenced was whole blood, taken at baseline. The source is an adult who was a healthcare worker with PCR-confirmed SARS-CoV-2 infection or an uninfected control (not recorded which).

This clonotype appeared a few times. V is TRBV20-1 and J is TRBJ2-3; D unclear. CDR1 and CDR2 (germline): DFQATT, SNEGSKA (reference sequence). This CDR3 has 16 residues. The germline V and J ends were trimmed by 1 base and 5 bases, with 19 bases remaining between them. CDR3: CSARVALSFDGDTQYF. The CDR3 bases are TGCAGTGCTAGAGTTGCACTGAGCTTCGATGGAGATACGCAGTATTTT.

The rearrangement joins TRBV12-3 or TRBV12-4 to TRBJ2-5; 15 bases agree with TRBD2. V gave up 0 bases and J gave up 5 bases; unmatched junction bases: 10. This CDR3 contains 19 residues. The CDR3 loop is CASSLAGLAGGPIFETQYF. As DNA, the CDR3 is TGTGCCAGCAGTTTAGCAGGACTAGCGGGAGGGCCGATTTTCGAGACCCAGTACTTC.

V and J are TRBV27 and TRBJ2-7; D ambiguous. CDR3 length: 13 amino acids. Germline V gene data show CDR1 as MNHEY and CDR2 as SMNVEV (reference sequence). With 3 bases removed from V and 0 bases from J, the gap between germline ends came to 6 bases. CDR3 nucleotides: TGTGCCAGCAGTTTTTCTAGCTCCTACGAGCAGTACTTC. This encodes CASSFSSSYEQYF.

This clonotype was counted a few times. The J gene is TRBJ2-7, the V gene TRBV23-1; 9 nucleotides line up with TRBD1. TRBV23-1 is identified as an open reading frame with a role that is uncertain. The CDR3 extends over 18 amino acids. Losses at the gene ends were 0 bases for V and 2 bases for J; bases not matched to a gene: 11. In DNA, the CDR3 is TGCGCCAGCAGTCAATCGCCGGGACAGGGAATCCGGACCTACGAGCAGTACTTC. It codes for CASSQSPGQGIRTYEQYF.

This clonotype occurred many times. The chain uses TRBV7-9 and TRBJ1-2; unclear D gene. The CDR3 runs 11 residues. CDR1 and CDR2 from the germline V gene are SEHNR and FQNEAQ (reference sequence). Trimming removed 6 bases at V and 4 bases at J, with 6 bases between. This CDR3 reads CASSDTYGYTF. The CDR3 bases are TGTGCCAGCAGTGATACCTATGGCTACACCTTC.

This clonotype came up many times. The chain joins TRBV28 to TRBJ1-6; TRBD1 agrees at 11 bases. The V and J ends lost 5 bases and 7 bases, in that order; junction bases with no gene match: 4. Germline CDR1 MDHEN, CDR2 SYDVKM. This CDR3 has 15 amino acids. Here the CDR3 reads CASSGGQGVNSPLHF. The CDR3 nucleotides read TGTGCCAGCAGTGGGGGACAGGGGGTCAATTCACCCCTCCACTTT.

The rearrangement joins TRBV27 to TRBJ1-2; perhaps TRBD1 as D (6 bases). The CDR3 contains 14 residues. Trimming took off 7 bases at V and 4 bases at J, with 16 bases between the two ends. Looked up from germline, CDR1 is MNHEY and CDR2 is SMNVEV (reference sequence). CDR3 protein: CASTGGDTAYGYTF. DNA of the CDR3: TGTGCCAGCACCGGAGGGGACACAGCCTATGGCTACACCTTC.

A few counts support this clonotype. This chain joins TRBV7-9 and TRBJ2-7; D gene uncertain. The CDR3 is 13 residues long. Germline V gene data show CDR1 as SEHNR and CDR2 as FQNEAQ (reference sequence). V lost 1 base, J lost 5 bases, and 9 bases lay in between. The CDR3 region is CASSLGALDEQYF. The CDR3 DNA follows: TGTGCCAGCAGCTTAGGGGCCCTTGACGAGCAGTACTTC.

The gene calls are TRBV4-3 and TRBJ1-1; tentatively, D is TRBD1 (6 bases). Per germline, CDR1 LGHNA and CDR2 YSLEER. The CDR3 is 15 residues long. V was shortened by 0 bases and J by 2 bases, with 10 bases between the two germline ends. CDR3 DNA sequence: TGCGCCAGCAGCCAAGACACAGGGCCAAACACTGAAGCTTTCTTT. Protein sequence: CASSQDTGPNTEAFF.

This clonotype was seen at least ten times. CDR3 sequence reads: CASSGREGRGMDTQYF. Here the CDR3 DNA reads TGTGCCAGCAGTGGCCGGGAGGGCAGGGGGATGGATACGCAGTATTTT. The V and J genes are TRBV25-1 and TRBJ2-3, with a weak D call TRBD2 (8 bases). Germline lookup yields CDR1 MGHDK and CDR2 SYGVNS. Trimming cost V 4 bases and J 6 bases, with 20 bases left between them. The CDR3 totals 16 residues.

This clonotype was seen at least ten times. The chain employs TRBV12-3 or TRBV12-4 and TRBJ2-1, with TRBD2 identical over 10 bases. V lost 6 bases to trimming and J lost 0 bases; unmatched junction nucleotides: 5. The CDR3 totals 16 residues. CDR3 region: CASSGLADYSYNEQFF. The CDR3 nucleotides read TGTGCCAGCAGCGGACTAGCGGACTACTCCTACAATGAGCAGTTCTTC.

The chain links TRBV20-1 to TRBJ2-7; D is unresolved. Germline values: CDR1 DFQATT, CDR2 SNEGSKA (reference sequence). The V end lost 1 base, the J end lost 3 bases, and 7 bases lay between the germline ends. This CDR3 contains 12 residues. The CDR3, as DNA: TGCAGTGCTAGAGTACATGACTACGAGCAGTACTTC. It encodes CSARVHDYEQYF.

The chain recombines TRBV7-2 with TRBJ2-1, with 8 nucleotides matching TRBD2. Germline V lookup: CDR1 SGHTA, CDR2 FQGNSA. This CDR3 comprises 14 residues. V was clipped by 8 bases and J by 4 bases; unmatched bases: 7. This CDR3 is CASGPAGAYNEQFF. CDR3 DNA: TGTGCCAGCGGTCCAGCGGGGGCATACAATGAGCAGTTCTTC.

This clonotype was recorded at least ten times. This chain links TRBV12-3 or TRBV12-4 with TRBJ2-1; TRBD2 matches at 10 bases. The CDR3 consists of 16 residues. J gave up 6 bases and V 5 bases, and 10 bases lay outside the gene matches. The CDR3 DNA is TGTGCCAGCAGTACGGGGACTAGCGTCGCCCCCAATGAGCAGTTCTTC. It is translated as CASSTGTSVAPNEQFF.

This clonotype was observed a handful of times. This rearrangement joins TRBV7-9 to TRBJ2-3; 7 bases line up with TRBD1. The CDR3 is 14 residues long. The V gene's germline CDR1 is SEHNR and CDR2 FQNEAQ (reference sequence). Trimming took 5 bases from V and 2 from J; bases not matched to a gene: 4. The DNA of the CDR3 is TGTGCCAGCAGCACCGGGACAGTCACAGATACGCAGTATTTT. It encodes CASSTGTVTDTQYF. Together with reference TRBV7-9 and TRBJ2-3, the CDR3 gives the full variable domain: DTGVSQNPRHKITKRGQNVTFRCDPISEHNRLYWYRQTLGQGPEFLTYFQNEAQLEKSRLLSDRFSAERPKGSFSTLEIQRTEQGDSAMYLCASSTGTVTDTQYFGPGTRLTVL.

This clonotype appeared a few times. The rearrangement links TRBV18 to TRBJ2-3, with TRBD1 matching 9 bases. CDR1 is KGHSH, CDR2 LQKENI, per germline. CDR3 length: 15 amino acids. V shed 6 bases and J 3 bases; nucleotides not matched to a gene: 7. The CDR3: CASSEVTGGTDTQYF. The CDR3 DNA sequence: TGTGCCAGCTCCGAGGTGACAGGGGGAACAGATACGCAGTATTTT.

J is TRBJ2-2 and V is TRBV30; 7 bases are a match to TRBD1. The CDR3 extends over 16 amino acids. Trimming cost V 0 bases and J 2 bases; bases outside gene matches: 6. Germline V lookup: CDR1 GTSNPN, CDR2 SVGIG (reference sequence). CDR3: CAWSVRGRKNTGELFF. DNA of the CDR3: TGTGCCTGGAGTGTTAGGGGGCGTAAAAACACCGGGGAGCTGTTTTTT. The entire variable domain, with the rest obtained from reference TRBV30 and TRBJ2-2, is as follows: SQTIHQWPATLVQPVGSPLSLECTVEGTSNPNLYWYRQAAGRGLQLLFYSVGIGQISSEVPQNLSASRPQDRQFILSSKKLLLSDSGFYLCAWSVRGRKNTGELFFGEGSRLTVL.

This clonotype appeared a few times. In nucleotides, the CDR3 is TGTGCCTGGACCCTCCGCCAGGGCACCTATGGCTACACCTTC. It yields the protein CAWTLRQGTYGYTF. The rearrangement joins TRBV30 to TRBJ1-2, with a weak D call TRBD1 (5 bases). Germline CDR1 GTSNPN, CDR2 SVGIG (reference sequence). V lost 4 bases and J 4 bases, leaving 16 bases between the germline ends. This CDR3 region has 14 residues.

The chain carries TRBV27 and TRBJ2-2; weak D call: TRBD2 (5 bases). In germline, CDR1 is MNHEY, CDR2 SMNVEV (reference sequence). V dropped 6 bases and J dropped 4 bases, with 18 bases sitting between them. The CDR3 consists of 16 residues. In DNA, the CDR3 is TGTGCCAGCAGACCTAATGGGCCTGGAGGCACCGGGGAGCTGTTTTTT. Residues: CASRPNGPGGTGELFF.

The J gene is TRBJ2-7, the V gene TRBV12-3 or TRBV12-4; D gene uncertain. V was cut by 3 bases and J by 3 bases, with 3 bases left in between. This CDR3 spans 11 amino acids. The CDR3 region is CASSFNYEQYF. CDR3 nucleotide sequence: TGTGCCAGCAGTTTCAACTACGAGCAGTACTTC.